This T cell receptor (beta chain) was sequenced for a study of early T cells in non-severe SARS-CoV-2 infection. Looking at the study overall: Sequencing targeted bulk RNA from unsorted whole blood, leaving chains unpaired.

In the library, individual cDNA molecules carried attached unique molecular identifiers. TCRdb redid the calling of the 5' RACE reads with MiXCR, one entry per CDR3 protein. This sample has 50,000 or so distinct CDR3 sequences, with approximately 11% found just once. Study-level points and caveats: VDJdb matching favored anti-spike CD8 responses, missing private and CD4 specificities.

This clonotype was recorded a few times. As yet, its antigen is unknown. The CDR3 runs to 13 residues. Trimming left V 7 bases short and J 5 bases short, with 17 bases between. The germline V gene encodes CDR1 SQVTM and CDR2 ANQGSEA. This chain joins TRBV29-1 and TRBJ1-1; unclear D gene. The origin of this receptor is an adult who was a healthcare worker with PCR-confirmed SARS-CoV-2 infection or an uninfected control (not recorded which). What was sequenced was whole blood. CDR3 residues: CSAPASRGTEAFF. The CDR3 bases are TGCAGCGCCCCCGCGTCCCGAGGGACTGAAGCTTTCTTT.